This TCR beta chain was obtained from a study of blood T cells in healthy people across ages (dated by TCRdb to the mid-2010s). General notes on the study: In model experiments, template switching captured roughly one uniquely barcoded TCR beta cDNA molecule for every two T cells. Using deep sequencing normalized with unique cDNA molecular identifiers, the study measured how TCR beta repertoire diversity changes with age. Donors were grouped into four age groups: young (average approximately 16 years), middle-aged (around 39), aged (62) and long-lived (just over 80). Donors of different ages were randomly distributed across sequencing lanes to avoid experimental bias. For two donors (one aged 18 to 29 and one aged 80 or older), the study analyzed two additional independent replicas of 1 million unique cDNA reads from the same blood draw.

The CDR3 runs 13 amino acids, cysteine and phenylalanine included. This entry keeps only the CDR3 DNA: 39 bases, framed from base 1. CDR1 and CDR2 (MNHEY, SVGEGT) derive from the germline V gene. V lost 8 bases and J lost 2 bases; the stretch between them is 12 bases long. Library preparation used 5' RACE. The instrument given in TCRdb is Illumina HiSeq 2500. A second about 7 to 12 cycle PCR used a sample-barcoded 5' primer and a J-beta primer mix. A unique molecular identifier was introduced onto each TCR beta cDNA molecule by a template-switch 5' adaptor carrying 12 random nucleotides. At least 3 million CDR3-containing paired-end reads were obtained from each sample. First-strand cDNA synthesis was performed from all RNA using the Mint cDNA synthesis kit, with priming by a TRBC-specific oligonucleotide. Following uracil-DNA glycosylase treatment, a first 18-cycle PCR with universal primers M1SS and BC2_uni_R was performed on all cDNA. As for the original processing: Normalization of each sample was performed by random selection of 1 million high-quality reads, each carrying a distinct molecular identifier. Instead of being binned into consensus sequences, reads that shared molecular identifiers were thrown out. CDR3 identification, clonotype clustering and error correction used MiTCR with a Q25 quality threshold and the strictest error-elimination algorithm. A nonparametric unseen species model with Euler transformation was used to estimate lower-bound total TCR beta diversity. TCRdb itself trimmed the public reads at Q25 with fastp, ran MiXCR and retained productive beta chains. Entries are consolidated by CDR3 protein sequence, retaining the most common genes and DNA. The V and J calls were determined by TCRdb, not by the authors. The sample yields 1.5 million to 2 million distinct CDR3 sequences; about 28% were counted once. The top ten constitute roughly 8% of the sample.

As to this clonotype: Its antigen specificity is not known. Within one base of it there is no much larger clone, and no base qualities were kept.

The study at large found these results: As age increased, observed TCR beta diversity per million T cells dropped in a roughly linear way, and a significant reduction was already evident by age 40. Observed TCR beta diversity correlated strongly with the percentage of naive T cells measured by flow cytometry. Estimates of total diversity based on one million sequenced T cells were regarded as lower bounds and as underestimates. The CMV infection status of donors was not known, potentially confounding age-related changes in expanded clonotypes. Bulk unsorted PBMC profiling prevented conclusive comparison of naive and antigen-experienced compartments. Compared with the aged group, the long-lived group had more naive CD4+ T cells, fewer expanded clones and increased TCR diversity, a pattern suggesting age selection.

Donors were a few dozen systemically healthy Caucasian individuals from Russia aged roughly 6 to 90 years. Ten milliliters of peripheral blood were drawn from each donor into EDTA-treated Vacutainer tubes. PBMCs were isolated by Ficoll-Paque density-gradient centrifugation, with at least 6.5 million obtained per sample. Total RNA, at least 5 micrograms per sample, was extracted from PBMCs with Trizol reagent. The percentages of naive CD45RAhigh/CD27high T cells were determined by flow cytometry on a PBMC aliquot from every donor. The source is a woman aged 25 to 39 in good health. The sample was blood. The receptor chain draws on TRBV6-2 or TRBV6-3 and TRBJ1-2, and perhaps TRBD1 as D gene, on 5 matching bases. The sequenced DNA: TGTGCCAGCGGGAAGACAGTAAACTATGGCTACACCTTC. Its amino acids are CASGKTVNYGYTF.